The text below deals with one TCR beta chain. Its specificity is unknown. PCR primers comprised 60 Vbeta and 13 Jbeta primers. TCRdb's copy holds only in-frame clones and misses some; the assay was immunoSEQ multiplex PCR. In the table there are approximately 150,000 clones, under 90% of which are singletons. The data were obtained in a study of cytomegalovirus exposure and HLA in healthy donors. CDR1 is ENHRY and CDR2 is SYGVKD in the germline V gene. The CDR3 consists of 12 residues. V shed 9 bases and J shed 5 bases, with 13 bases lying between them. Study conclusions and caveats: A link between a missense DCLRE1C variant and TCR beta V- and J-gene trimming emerged from a later analysis.

The origin of this receptor is a man aged 25-40 years in good health and CMV-seronegative. V gene TRBV10-3 combines with J gene TRBJ2-5; tentative D call: TRBD2 (5 bases). Sequenced sample: PBMCs. The CDR3 reads CAIGRGEETQYF. In nucleotides, the CDR3 is TGTGCCATTGGACGGGGTGAGGAGACCCAGTACTTC.